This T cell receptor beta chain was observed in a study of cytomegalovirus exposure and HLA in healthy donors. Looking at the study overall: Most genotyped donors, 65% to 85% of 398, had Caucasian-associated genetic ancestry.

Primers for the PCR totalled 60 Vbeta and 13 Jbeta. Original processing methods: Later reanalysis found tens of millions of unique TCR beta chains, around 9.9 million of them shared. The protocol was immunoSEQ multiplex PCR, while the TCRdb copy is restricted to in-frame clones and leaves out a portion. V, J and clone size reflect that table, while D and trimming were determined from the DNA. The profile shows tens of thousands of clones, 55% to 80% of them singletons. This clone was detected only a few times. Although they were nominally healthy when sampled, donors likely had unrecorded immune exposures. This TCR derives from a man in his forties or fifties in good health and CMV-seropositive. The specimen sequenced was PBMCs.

The chain's CDR3 is CASSEGGPEAFF. The DNA of the CDR3 is TGTGCCAGCAGCGAAGGGGGACCTGAAGCTTTCTTT. The rearrangement links TRBV11-3 to TRBJ1-1; D perhaps matches TRBD1 (6 bases). The V end was cut by 5 bases, the J end by 6 bases, with 10 bases between. In germline, CDR1 is SGHNT, CDR2 YENEEA. The CDR3 covers 12 residues.